This TCR beta chain was obtained from a study of T cells in Graves' hyperthyroidism and ophthalmopathy. Notes on the study in general: Most expanded thyroid clonotypes above 0.001 recurred in blood.

At least ten counts were recorded for this clonotype. Its cognate antigen is unknown. Patients aged 18 to 65 had newly diagnosed hyperthyroidism lasting under 2 months. Uncontrolled infection, other autoimmune disease, pregnancy and lactation each barred patients from inclusion. PBMCs were collected from an approximately 10 ml volume of fresh peripheral blood. Template material for amplifying TCR beta CDR3 regions consisted of RNA transcripts. HTBI primers drove first-round RT-PCR of the TCR CDR3. TCRdb independently ran MiXCR on the multiplex PCR reads; one entry per CDR3 protein. The sample has 650,000 to 750,000 distinct CDR3 sequences; 13% to 15% are singletons. Sequencing was done on a sample of blood. This TCR was sampled from a woman between 18 and 29 years old with Graves' hyperthyroidism.

Here the CDR3 reads CASSQRGYEQYF. The CDR3 bases are TGTGCCAGCAGTCAAAGGGGCTACGAGCAGTACTTC. The chain uses TRBV27 and TRBJ2-7; tentatively, D is TRBD1 (5 bases). This CDR3 is built from 12 residues. The germline V gene has CDR1 MNHEY and CDR2 SMNVEV (reference sequence). Trimming stripped 5 bases from V and 3 bases from J, with 8 bases between.